The clone carrying this TCR beta chain was counted only a few times. Its antigen is currently unknown. This sample was taken from a study of shared clonotypes between healthy human individuals. Study-level results: The study found roughly 5% of naive CD4 clonotypes shared across a handful of donors. Relative to clonotypes present in all four donors, those not shared had lower generation probabilities.

Method: immunoSEQ multiplex PCR; TCRdb's copy keeps in-frame clones and lacks some. Of 500,000 to 700,000 clones in the sample, approximately 96% were seen once. Naive CD8 cells were CD45RO-negative, positively selected for CCR7, excluding terminally differentiated effector memory CD45RA+ cells. The specimen was naive CD8+ T cells sorted from blood. This clonotype was sampled from a woman aged 25 to 39 in good health.

The CDR3 DNA sequence: TGCAGCGTTGGGCAGGGGGCCAACGAGCAGTACTTC. It translates to CSVGQGANEQYF. The chain is built from TRBV29-1 and TRBJ2-7, with TRBD1 identical over 8 bases. J gave up 5 bases and V 4 bases, and 4 bases lay outside the gene matches. The CDR3 totals 12 residues. The germline V gene encodes CDR1 SQVTM and CDR2 ANQGSEA.